This T cell receptor (beta chain) was recorded in a study of blood T cell repertoires in COVID-19. Assay: immunoSEQ multiplex PCR; the TCRdb copy retains only in-frame clones and omits some. The sample shows about 200,000 clones, roughly 80% of them seen only once. The CDR3 length is 13 residues. V lost 7 bases and J lost 4; bases outside the gene matches: 4. The germline CDR1 and CDR2 sequences are SQVTM and ANQGSEA. Individuals drawn from around 24 US areas were about 18 to 89 years old. Cohorts were determined from participant-reported clinical history. Exposed volunteers were people who met a COVID-19 case within 2 weeks before study entry.

What was sequenced was PBMCs or T cells enriched from blood (not recorded which). J is TRBJ1-1 and V is TRBV29-1; 12 nucleotides match TRBD1. This TCR was sampled from a woman between 50 and 59 years old who had been exposed to COVID-19. CDR3 loop: CSGDRGRGTEAFF. CDR3 bases: TGCAGCGGGGACAGGGGGCGCGGCACTGAAGCTTTCTTT.